This is a list of T cell receptor beta chains from one sample in a study of blood T cell repertoires in COVID-19. Repertoires were generated with immunoSEQ multiplex PCR, while TCRdb's copy carries only in-frame clones and drops some. The sample shows 84,000 or so clones, under 85% of them seen only once. The specimen sequenced was peripheral blood. The receptors shown here come from an elderly woman with acute or convalescent COVID-19. Both conserved end residues are part of each CDR3. The D gene is left open where the match is weak. The size field is filled for only some rows; it gives once, few, many or a size class.

. . TRBJ1-3 TRBV5-1 TGCGCCAGCAGGTCAGGTTCCCTCTCTGGAAACACCATATATTTT CASRSGSLSGNTIYF
TRBD2 . TRBJ2-3 TRBV7-2 TGTGCCAGCAGCCCTGGACTAGCAGCCGATACGCAGTATTTT CASSPGLAADTQYF
TRBD1 few TRBJ1-2 TRBV5-1 TGCGCCAGCAGCTTGGGGGACAGACTCTATGGCTACACCTTC CASSLGDRLYGYTF
TRBD2 . TRBJ2-2 TRBV4-2 TGTGCCAGCAGCCAACCACGGGAGGCCGGGGAGCTGTTTTTT CASSQPREAGELFF
. . TRBJ1-2 TRBV12-3/TRBV12-4 TGTGCCAGCAGTCCGGGGGGCGGCTATGGCTACACCTTC CASSPGGGYGYTF
. . TRBJ1-3 TRBV7-2 TGTGCCAGCAGCTTATCGAGTAACTCTGGAAACACCATATATTTT CASSLSSNSGNTIYF
TRBD2 . TRBJ2-5 TRBV5-1 TGCGCCAGCAGCCAGGAGCGGGGGGAGGAGACCCAGTACTTC CASSQERGEETQYF
TRBD2 . TRBJ2-3 TRBV7-7 TGTGCTAGCAGCCGGTTTCCGGGACTAGCAGGGCCAGATACGCAGTATTTT CASSRFPGLAGPDTQYF
TRBD2 . TRBJ2-1 TRBV24-1 TGTGCCACCAGTGATTTAGCTAGCGGAGACAACAATGAGCAGTTCTTC CATSDLASGDNNEQFF
. . TRBJ2-4 TRBV4-1 TGCGCCAGCAGCCAAGATCAGAGGGAAACAGCCAAAAACATTCAGTACTTC CASSQDQRETAKNIQYF
TRBD1 . TRBJ1-2 TRBV13 TGTGCCAGCAGCTTCGGATCCAGGGGGCGCCATACCTATGGCTACACCTTC CASSFGSRGRHTYGYTF
. . TRBJ1-5 TRBV2 TGTGCCAGCAGTGAAGATGGCGCAGGGCGGTTGCAGCCCCAGCATTTT CASSEDGAGRLQPQHF
TRBD1 once TRBJ1-1 TRBV29-1 TGCAGCGCCCAGGGACAGGGAAACACTGAAGCTTTCTTT CSAQGQGNTEAFF
TRBD2 few TRBJ2-3 TRBV3-1/TRBV3-2 TGTGCCAGCAGCTATGGGACTACAGGCACAGATACGCAGTATTTT CASSYGTTGTDTQYF
. many TRBJ2-3 TRBV10-3 TGTGCCATCATGGCGGGCCGGGATGGCGATACGCAGTATTTT CAIMAGRDGDTQYF
. . TRBJ2-2 TRBV7-2 TGTGCCAGCAGCTTATTAGGGGTAACCGGGGAGCTGTTTTTT CASSLLGVTGELFF
. . TRBJ1-1 TRBV7-8 TGTGCCAGCAGCTTAGCGCCGGAGGGGTACACTGAAGCTTTCTTT CASSLAPEGYTEAFF
. . TRBJ1-1 TRBV23-1 TGCGCCTCAAGGGACACCCAAGCTTTCTTT CASRDTQAFF
. few TRBJ1-2 TRBV7-3 TGTGCCAGCAGCTTAACGGCGGGGGTTCATGGCTACACCTTC CASSLTAGVHGYTF
. . TRBJ2-3 TRBV24-1 TGTGCCACCAGTGGTGCCAGGGGTACTGGAGATACGCAGTATTTT CATSGARGTGDTQYF
TRBD2 . TRBJ2-3 TRBV27 TGTGCCAGCAGACTAGCGGGAGGGGATACAGATACGCAGTATTTT CASRLAGGDTDTQYF
TRBD1 . TRBJ2-1 TRBV23-1 TGCGCCAGCAGTCTCAGGACAGGGGGTGTCAAGGAAGACAATGAGCAGTTCTTC CASSLRTGGVKEDNEQFF
. once TRBJ2-3 TRBV11-3 TGTGCCAGCAGCCACGGGACTTTTTCTAGCACAGATACGCAGTATTTT CASSHGTFSSTDTQYF
TRBD1 . TRBJ1-4 TRBV24-1 TGTGCCACCCGTGAGGGGGCCCATTTTCGCTTTAATGAAAAACTGTTTTTT CATREGAHFRFNEKLFF
TRBD2 . TRBJ2-1 TRBV9 TGTGCCAGCAGCGTAGGACTAGCGGGGTCCTACAATGAGCAGTTCTTC CASSVGLAGSYNEQFF
. . TRBJ1-1 TRBV18 TGTGCCAGCTCACGAACAGGGTGGGACACTGAAGCTTTCTTT CASSRTGWDTEAFF
. . TRBJ2-5 TRBV11-3 TGTGCCAGCAGCCGAGGAGAGACCCAGTACTTC CASSRGETQYF
TRBD1 . TRBJ1-1 TRBV7-6 TGTGCCAGCAGCTCTGGGACAGATGAAGCTTTCTTT CASSSGTDEAFF